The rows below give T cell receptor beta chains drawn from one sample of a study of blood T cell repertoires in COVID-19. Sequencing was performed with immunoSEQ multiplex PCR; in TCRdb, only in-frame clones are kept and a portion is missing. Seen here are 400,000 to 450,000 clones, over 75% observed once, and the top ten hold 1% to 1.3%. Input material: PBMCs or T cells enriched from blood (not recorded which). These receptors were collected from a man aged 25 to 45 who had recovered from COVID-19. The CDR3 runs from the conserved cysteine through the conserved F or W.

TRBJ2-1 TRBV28 CASSTLLRGNEQFF
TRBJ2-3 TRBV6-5 CASRSLSTDTQYF
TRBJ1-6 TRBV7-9 CASSLGLRQVNSPLHF
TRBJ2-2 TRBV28 CASSPGGVTGELFF
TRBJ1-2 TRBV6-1 CASSESAGKGFNYGYTF
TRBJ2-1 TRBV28 CASSFRLSRTSGNNEQFF
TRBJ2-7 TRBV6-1 CASSEAARDTYEQYF
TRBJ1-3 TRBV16 CASSEGQGALSPSGNTIYF
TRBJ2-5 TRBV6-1 CASSDTGFRETQYF
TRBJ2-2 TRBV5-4 CASRGLAGSGELFF
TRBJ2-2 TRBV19 CASSIVGAGELFF
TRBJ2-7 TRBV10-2 CASSQTSGMSYEQYF
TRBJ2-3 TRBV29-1 CSVEASSASTDTQYF
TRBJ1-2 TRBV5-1 CASSRSPGTGLDGYTF
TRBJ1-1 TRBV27 CASSSHRSPEAFF
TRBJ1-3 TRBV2 CASFRETGADTIYF
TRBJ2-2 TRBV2 CASSEQGTGNGGELFF
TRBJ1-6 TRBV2 CASSRQGAYYSPLHF
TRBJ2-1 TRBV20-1 CSASSGREWGEQFF
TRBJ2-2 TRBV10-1 CASSASMAGELFF
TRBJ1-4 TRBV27 CASSPGDATNEKLFF
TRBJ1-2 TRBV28 CASGTGGDNYGYTF
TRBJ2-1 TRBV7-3 CASSPLAGSSYNEQFF
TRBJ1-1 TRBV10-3 CAISVAAGNMNTEAFF
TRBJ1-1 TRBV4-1 CASSPPEGAWNTEAFF
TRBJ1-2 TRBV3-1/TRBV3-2 CASSQSLDSGVHGYTF
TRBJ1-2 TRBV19 CASSIGGVFHGYTF
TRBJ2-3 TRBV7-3 CASSLIVGGPDTQYF
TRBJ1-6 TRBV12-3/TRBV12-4 CASSTRDRPLHF
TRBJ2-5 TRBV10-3 CAISERGTGWTQYF
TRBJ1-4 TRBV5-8 CASSWGTDEKLFF
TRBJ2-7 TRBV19 CASSLRDSISYEQYF
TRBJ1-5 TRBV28 CATLTGGAYQPQHF
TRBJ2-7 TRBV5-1 CASSLDGTGGSEQYF
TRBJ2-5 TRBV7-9 CASSSLQVQYF
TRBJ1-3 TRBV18 CASSTGHNTAGNTIYF
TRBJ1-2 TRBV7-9 CASSLAVVGQGRGYTF
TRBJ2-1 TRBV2 CAISLAGTSSYNEQFF
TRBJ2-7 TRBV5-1 CASSVSGLVLEQYF
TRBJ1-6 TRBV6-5 CASSSITGSYNSPLHF
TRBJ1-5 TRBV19 CASHSGSNQPQHF
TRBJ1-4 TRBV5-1 CASSRTVDEKLFF
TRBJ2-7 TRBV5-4 CASSLAATTYEQYF
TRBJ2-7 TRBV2 CASSVGGAGLYEQYF
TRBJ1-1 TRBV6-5 CATTGWNTEAFF
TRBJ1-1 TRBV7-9 CASSLWTGDTEAFF
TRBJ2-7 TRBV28 CASSRVFYEQYF
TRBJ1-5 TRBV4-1 CASSQEYSNQPQHF
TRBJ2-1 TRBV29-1 CSVQSGSWGSEQFF
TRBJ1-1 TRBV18 CASSPPSRGLGTEAFF
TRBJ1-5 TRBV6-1 CASSEGTVRSNQPQHF
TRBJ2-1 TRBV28 CASSLGGAGVDQFF
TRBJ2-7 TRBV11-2 CASSFQGASYEQYF
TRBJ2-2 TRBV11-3 CASQRGPGELFF